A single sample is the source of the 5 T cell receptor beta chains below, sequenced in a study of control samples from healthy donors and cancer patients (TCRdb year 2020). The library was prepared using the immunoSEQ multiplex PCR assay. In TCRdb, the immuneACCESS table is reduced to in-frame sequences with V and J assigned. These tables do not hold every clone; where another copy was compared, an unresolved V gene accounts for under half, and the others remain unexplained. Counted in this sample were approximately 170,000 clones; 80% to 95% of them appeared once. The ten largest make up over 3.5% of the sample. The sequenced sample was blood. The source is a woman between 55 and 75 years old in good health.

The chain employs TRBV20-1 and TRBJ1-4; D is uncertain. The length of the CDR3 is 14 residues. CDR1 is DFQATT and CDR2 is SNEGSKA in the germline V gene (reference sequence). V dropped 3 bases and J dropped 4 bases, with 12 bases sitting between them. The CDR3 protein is CSASYRGRNEKLFF. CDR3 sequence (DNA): TGCAGTGCTAGTTATCGAGGCCGTAATGAAAAACTGTTTTTT.

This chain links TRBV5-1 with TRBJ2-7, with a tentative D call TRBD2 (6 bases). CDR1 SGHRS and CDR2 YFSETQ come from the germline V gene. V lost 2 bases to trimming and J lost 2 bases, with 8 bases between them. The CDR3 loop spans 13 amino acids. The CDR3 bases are TGCGCCAGCAGCTTTAGCGGAACCTACGAGCAGTACTTC. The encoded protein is CASSFSGTYEQYF.

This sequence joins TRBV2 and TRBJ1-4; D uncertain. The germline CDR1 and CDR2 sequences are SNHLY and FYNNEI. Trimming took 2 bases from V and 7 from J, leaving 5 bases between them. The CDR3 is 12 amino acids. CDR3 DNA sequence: TGTGCCAGCAGTGAACAGGCTGAAAAACTGTTTTTT. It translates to CASSEQAEKLFF.

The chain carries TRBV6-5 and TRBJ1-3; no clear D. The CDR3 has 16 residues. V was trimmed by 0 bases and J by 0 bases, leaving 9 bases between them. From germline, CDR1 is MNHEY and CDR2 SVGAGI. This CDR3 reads CASSYSSSLSGNTIYF. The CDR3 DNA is TGTGCCAGCAGTTACTCGAGCAGCCTCTCTGGAAACACCATATATTTT.

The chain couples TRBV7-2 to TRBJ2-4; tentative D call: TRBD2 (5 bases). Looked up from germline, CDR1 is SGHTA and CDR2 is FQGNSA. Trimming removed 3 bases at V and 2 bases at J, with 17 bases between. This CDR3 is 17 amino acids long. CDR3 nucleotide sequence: TGTGCCAGCAGCTTTAACCCTAGCTTTTTATCCAAAAACATTCAGTACTTC. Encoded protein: CASSFNPSFLSKNIQYF.